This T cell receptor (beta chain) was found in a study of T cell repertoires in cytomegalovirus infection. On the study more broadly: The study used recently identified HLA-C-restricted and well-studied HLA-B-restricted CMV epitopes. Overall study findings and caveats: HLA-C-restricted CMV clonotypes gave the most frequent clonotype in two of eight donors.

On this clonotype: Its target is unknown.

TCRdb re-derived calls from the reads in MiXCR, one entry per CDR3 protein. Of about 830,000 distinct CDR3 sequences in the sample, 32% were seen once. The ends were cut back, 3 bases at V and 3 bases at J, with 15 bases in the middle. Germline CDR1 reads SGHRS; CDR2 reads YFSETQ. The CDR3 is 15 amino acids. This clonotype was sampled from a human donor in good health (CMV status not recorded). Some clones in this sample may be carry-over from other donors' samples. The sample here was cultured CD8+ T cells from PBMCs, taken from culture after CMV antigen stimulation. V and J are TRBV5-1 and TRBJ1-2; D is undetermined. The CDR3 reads CASSSSERSYYGYTF. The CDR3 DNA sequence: TGCGCCAGCAGCTCCTCAGAACGGAGTTACTATGGCTACACCTTC.